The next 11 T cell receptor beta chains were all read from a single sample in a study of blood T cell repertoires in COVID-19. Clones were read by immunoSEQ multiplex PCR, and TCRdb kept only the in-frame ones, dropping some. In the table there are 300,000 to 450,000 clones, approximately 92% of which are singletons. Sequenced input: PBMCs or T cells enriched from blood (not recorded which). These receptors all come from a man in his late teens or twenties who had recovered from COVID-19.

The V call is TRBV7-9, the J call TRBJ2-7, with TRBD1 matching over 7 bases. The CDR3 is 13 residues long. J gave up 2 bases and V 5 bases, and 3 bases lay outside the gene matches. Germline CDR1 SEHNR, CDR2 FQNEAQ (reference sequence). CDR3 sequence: CASSRDSAYEQYF. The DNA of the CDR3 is TGTGCCAGCAGCCGGGACAGTGCCTACGAGCAGTACTTC.

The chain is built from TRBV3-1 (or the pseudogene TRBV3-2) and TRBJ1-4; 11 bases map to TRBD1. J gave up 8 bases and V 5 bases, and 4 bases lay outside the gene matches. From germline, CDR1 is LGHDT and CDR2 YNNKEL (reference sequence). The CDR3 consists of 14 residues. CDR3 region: CASSGRTGGEKLFF. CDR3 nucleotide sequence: TGTGCCAGCAGCGGGCGGACAGGGGGCGAAAAACTGTTTTTT.

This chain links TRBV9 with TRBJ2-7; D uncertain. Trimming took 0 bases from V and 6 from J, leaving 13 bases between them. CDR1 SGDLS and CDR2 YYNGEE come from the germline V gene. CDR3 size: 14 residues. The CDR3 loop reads CASSVGDTFGEQYF. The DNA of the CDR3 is TGTGCCAGCAGCGTAGGAGACACTTTCGGCGAGCAGTACTTC.

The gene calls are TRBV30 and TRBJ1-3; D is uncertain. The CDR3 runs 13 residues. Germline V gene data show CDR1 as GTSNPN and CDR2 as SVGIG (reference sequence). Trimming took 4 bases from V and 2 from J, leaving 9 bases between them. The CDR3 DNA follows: TGTGCCTGGAACGGACTAACTGGAAACACCATATATTTT. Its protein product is CAWNGLTGNTIYF.

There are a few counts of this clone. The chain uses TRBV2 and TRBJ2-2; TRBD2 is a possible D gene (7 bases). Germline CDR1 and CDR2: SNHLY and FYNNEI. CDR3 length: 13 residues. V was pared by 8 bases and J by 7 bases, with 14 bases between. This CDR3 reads CASWGGGRGELFF. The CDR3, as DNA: TGTGCCAGCTGGGGGGGCGGACGCGGGGAGCTGTTTTTT.

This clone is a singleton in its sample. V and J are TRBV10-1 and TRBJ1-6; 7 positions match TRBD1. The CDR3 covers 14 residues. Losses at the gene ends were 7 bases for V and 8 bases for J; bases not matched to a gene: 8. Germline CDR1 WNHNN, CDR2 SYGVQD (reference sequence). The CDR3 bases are TGCGCCAGCACTTACCGGGACAGAGATTCACCCCTCCACTTT. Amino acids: CASTYRDRDSPLHF.

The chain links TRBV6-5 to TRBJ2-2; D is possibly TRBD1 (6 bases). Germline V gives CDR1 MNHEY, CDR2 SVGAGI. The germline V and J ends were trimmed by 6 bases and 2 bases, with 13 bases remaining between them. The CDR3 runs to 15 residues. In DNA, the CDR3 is TGTGCCAGCAGCCACGGGACACCTAACACCGGGGAGCTGTTTTTT. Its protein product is CASSHGTPNTGELFF.

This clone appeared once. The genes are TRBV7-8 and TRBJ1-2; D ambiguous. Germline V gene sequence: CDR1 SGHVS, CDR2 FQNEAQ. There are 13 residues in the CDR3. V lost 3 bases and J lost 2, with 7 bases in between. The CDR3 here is CASSLLPNYGYTF. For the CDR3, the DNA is TGTGCCAGCAGCTTGCTACCCAACTATGGCTACACCTTC.

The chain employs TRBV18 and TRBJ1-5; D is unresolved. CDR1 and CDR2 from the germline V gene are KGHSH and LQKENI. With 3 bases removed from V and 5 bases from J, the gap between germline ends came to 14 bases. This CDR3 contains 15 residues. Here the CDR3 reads CASSPSHIGDQPQHF. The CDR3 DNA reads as TGTGCCAGCTCACCCTCCCACATCGGGGATCAGCCCCAGCATTTT.

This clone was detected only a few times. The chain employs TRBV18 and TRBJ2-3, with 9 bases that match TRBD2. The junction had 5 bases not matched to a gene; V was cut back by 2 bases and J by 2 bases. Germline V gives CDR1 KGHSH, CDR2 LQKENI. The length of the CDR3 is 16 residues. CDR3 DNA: TGTGCCAGCTCACCAGGGTCTAGCGGGGTCACAGATACGCAGTATTTT. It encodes CASSPGSSGVTDTQYF.

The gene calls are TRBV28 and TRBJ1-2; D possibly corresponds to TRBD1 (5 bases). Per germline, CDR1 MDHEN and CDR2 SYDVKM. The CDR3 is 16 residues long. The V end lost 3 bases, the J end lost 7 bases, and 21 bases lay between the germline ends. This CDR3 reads CASSFPAAGFGGGYTF. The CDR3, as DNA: TGTGCCAGCAGTTTTCCCGCTGCAGGGTTTGGTGGTGGCTACACCTTC.